This T cell receptor beta chain was sequenced during a study of T cell changes during pregnancy in multiple sclerosis. Some clones are missing from TCRdb's copy, which holds only in-frame ones; the method was immunoSEQ multiplex PCR. The sample consists of 30,000 to 45,000 clones, 75% to 95% of them appearing once. With 5 bases clipped from V and 0 bases from J, the junction kept 6 bases outside the gene matches. This CDR3 spans 15 amino acids. Germline loops: CDR1 SGHVS, CDR2 FQNEAQ. As regards this clone: The sample carries other DNA sequences with the same CDR3.

V is TRBV7-8 and J is TRBJ2-7; 8 bases match TRBD2. This TCR came from a female donor with multiple sclerosis, enrolled in a pregnancy study. The material was CD8+ T cells from peripheral blood mononuclear cells, obtained after pregnancy. This CDR3 is CASSPLAGPSYEQYF. CDR3 sequence (DNA): TGTGCCAGCAGCCCCTTAGCGGGGCCCTCCTACGAGCAGTACTTC.